This TCR beta chain was recovered during a study of T-cell memory formation after mild COVID-19. Turning to the study itself: Largely, the TCR clusters proved donor specific. Study findings and constraints: Clones from the second wave (peaking day 37) had unconfirmed SARS-CoV-2 specificity. Contracting clones from day 15 to 85 showed balanced CD4/CD8; later expanders favored CD4+. The study detected some responding clones in pre-infection memory, suggesting cross-reactive memory joined.

This clonotype has a handful of counts. What it recognizes is unknown. TCRdb reprocessed the 5' RACE reads with MiXCR, giving one entry per CDR3 protein. Of 500,000 to 600,000 distinct CDR3 sequences listed, 18% are singletons. CDR3 length: 10 residues. The ends were cut back, 9 bases at V and 6 bases at J, with 10 bases in the middle. Looked up from germline, CDR1 is SGHTS and CDR2 is YDEGEE. The receptor's source is an adult woman who had mild COVID-19 (a few samples of this study predate the infection). Cell type and time point are not known. Material for sequencing was PBMCs or a T cell subset sorted from them (not recorded which). The chain couples TRBV5-8 to TRBJ2-7; no clear D. The CDR3 here is CANAWGEQYF. The CDR3 nucleotides read TGTGCCAACGCTTGGGGCGAGCAGTACTTC.